Shown below are 11 T cell receptor beta chains from a single sample sequenced in a study of cytomegalovirus exposure and HLA in healthy donors (dated by TCRdb to the late 2010s). The library relied on the immunoSEQ multiplex PCR assay. Here the immuneACCESS table is served through TCRdb, limited to in-frame sequences with V and J called. Missing clones are a known gap in these copies; in checked studies unresolved V genes cover under half, and the rest lacks a known reason. The sample table contains about 130,000 clones; only one count was recorded for roughly nine tenths of them. The ten most abundant clones make up about 1% of the sample. Sequenced input: PBMCs. These receptor sequences come from a woman younger than 30 in good health and CMV-seronegative.

As concerns this clone: The germline gene is not matched at one end of the junction; a read error may be the cause. This rearrangement joins TRBV2 to TRBJ2-2, with 7 bases fitting TRBD2. The CDR3 spans 18 residues. Germline V CDR1 and CDR2: SNHLY, FYNNEI. The CDR3 DNA sequence: TGTGCCAGCAGTCAAGCGGGGCTACTAGCAGCGAACACCGGGGAGCTGTTTTTT. It specifies CASSQAGLLAANTGELFF.

V is TRBV5-1 and J is TRBJ2-1, with 12 bases aligning to TRBD2. Germline assignment: CDR1 SGHRS and CDR2 YFSETQ. The CDR3 extends over 16 amino acids. The ends lost 4 bases at V and 4 bases at J; junction bases unmatched: 6. For the CDR3, the DNA is TGCGCCAGCAGCCTTCCAGGGACTAGCGGGTACAATGAGCAGTTCTTC. Its protein product is CASSLPGTSGYNEQFF. Combining the CDR3 with reference TRBV5-1 and TRBJ2-1 gives the whole variable domain KAGVTQTPRYLIKTRGQQVTLSCSPISGHRSVSWYQQTPGQGLQFLFEYFSETQRNKGNFPGRFSGRQFSNSRSEMNVSTLELGDSALYLCASSLPGTSGYNEQFFGPGTRLTVL.

The chain employs TRBV5-1 and TRBJ1-3; 9 bases map to TRBD1. This CDR3 spans 16 amino acids. From germline, CDR1 is SGHRS and CDR2 YFSETQ. V dropped 4 bases and J dropped 3; count of bases not matched to a gene: 8. The CDR3 region is CASSTGTGNSGNTIYF. Written as DNA, the CDR3 is TGCGCCAGCAGCACAGGGACAGGGAATAGTGGAAACACCATATATTTT.

The J gene is TRBJ2-2, the V gene TRBV2; 13 bases map to TRBD2. The germline V gene encodes CDR1 SNHLY and CDR2 FYNNEI. This CDR3 is 15 amino acids long. V lost 4 bases, J lost 6 bases, and 2 bases stayed unmatched. The CDR3 loop is CASSGGLAGPGELFF. The CDR3, as DNA: TGTGCCAGCAGTGGGGGACTAGCGGGGCCCGGGGAGCTGTTTTTT.

This rearrangement joins TRBV2 to TRBJ2-7; TRBD1 agrees at 8 bases. Per germline, CDR1 SNHLY and CDR2 FYNNEI. There are 15 residues in the CDR3. J was trimmed by 2 bases and V by 6 bases; bases with no gene match: 9. CDR3 sequence (DNA): TGTGCCAGCAGGGCGGGACAGGCTGGTACCTACGAGCAGTACGTC. Its protein product is CASRAGQAGTYEQYV.

V and J are TRBV7-6 and TRBJ2-5; 7 bases map to TRBD1. Germline CDR1 is SGHVS and CDR2 is FNYEAQ. The CDR3 contains 16 residues. V shed 5 bases, J shed 0 bases, and the junction held 9 bases outside the gene matches. The CDR3 loop reads CASSPNGRGYQETQYF. CDR3 coding DNA: TGTGCCAGCAGCCCCAATGGCAGGGGGTACCAAGAGACCCAGTACTTC.

The chain couples TRBV7-2 to TRBJ1-4; possible D gene TRBD1, 6 bases. The CDR3 consists of 14 residues. The germline V gene encodes CDR1 SGHTA and CDR2 FQGNSA. V lost 1 base, J lost 7 bases, and 10 bases lay in between. CDR3 in amino acids: CASSLEPRGEKLFF. The DNA of the CDR3 is TGTGCCAGCAGCTTAGAACCCAGGGGTGAAAAACTGTTTTTT.

The chain recombines TRBV5-6 with TRBJ2-3; maybe TRBD2 (7 bases). V lost 1 base, J lost 5 bases, and 17 bases lay in between. The length of the CDR3 is 16 residues. CDR1 SGHDT and CDR2 YYEEEE come from the germline V gene. The DNA of the CDR3 is TGTGCCAGCAGCTTGAGGGTGGGGGGGCGTGAAGATACGCAGTATTTT. Translation: CASSLRVGGREDTQYF.

The chain uses TRBV7-6 and TRBJ1-1, with 8 bases lining up with TRBD1. The CDR3 sequence is 16 residues long. Germline CDR1 and CDR2: SGHVS and FNYEAQ. V dropped 0 bases and J dropped 4; count of bases not matched to a gene: 7. CDR3 DNA: TGTGCCAGCAGCTTAGCGGTTCAGGGGGCTGGCACTGAAGCTTTCTTT. Translated: CASSLAVQGAGTEAFF.

This rearrangement joins TRBV10-2 to TRBJ1-6, with 9 nucleotides matching TRBD1. The germline V gene has CDR1 WSHSY and CDR2 SAAADI. V trimming: 3 bases; J trimming: 10 bases; junction bases outside the gene matches: 4. The CDR3 is 14 amino acids. This CDR3 is CASSDRTGASPLHF. The CDR3 bases are TGCGCCAGCAGTGATAGGACAGGGGCCTCACCCCTCCACTTT.

This chain joins TRBV4-1 and TRBJ1-1, with a weak D call TRBD1 (6 bases). V lost 8 bases, J lost 4 bases, and 20 bases lay in between. CDR3 length: 15 amino acids. Germline V gene lookup returns CDR1 MGHRA and CDR2 YSYEKL. The chain's CDR3 is CASANLQGNGTEAFF. Written as DNA, the CDR3 is TGCGCCAGCGCCAATCTACAGGGAAATGGCACTGAAGCTTTCTTT.